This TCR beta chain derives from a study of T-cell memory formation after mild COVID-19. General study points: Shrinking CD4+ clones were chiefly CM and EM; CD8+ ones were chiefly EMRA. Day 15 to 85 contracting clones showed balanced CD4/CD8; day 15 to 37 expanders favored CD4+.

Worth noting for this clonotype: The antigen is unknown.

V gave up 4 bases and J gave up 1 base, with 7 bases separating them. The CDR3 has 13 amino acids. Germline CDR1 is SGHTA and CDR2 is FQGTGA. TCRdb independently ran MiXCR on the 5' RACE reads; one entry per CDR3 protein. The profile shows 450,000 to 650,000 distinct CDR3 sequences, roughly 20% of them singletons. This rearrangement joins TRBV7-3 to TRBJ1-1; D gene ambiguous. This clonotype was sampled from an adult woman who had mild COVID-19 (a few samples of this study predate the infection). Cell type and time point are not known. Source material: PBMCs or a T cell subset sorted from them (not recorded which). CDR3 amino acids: CASSSEANTEAFF. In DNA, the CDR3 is TGTGCCAGCAGCTCTGAAGCGAACACTGAAGCTTTCTTT.